The 21 T cell receptor beta chains listed next were all sequenced from one sample in a study of blood T cell repertoires in COVID-19. Assay: immunoSEQ multiplex PCR; the TCRdb copy retains only in-frame clones and omits some. The sample carries hundreds of thousands of clones, about four fifths recorded once. Sequenced: peripheral blood. The receptors were gathered from an elderly man with acute or convalescent COVID-19.

This clone was seen more than once but under ten times. V usage is TRBV7-9 and J usage is TRBJ1-1, with D hard to call. CDR3 length: 11 amino acids. Germline values: CDR1 SEHNR, CDR2 FQNEAQ (reference sequence). Trimming took off 5 bases at V and 8 bases at J, with 9 bases between the two ends. CDR3 region: CASSPEAEAFF. The CDR3 region has the DNA TGTGCCAGCAGCCCTGAGGCCGAAGCTTTCTTT.

This sequence joins TRBV19 and TRBJ1-4; 8 nucleotides agree with TRBD1. The CDR3 runs to 14 residues. V lost 6 bases and J lost 4; bases outside the gene matches: 4. Germline V gene lookup returns CDR1 LNHDA and CDR2 SQIVND (reference sequence). DNA of the CDR3: TGTGCCAGTAGGACAGGGGACAATAATGAAAAACTGTTTTTT. It specifies CASRTGDNNEKLFF.

This chain links TRBV5-1 with TRBJ2-7, with 7 bases lining up with TRBD1. This CDR3 has 14 amino acids. J was trimmed by 1 base and V by 2 bases; bases with no gene match: 3. Germline V gives CDR1 SGHRS, CDR2 YFSETQ. CDR3 sequence (DNA): TGCGCCAGCAGCTTAATGGGACAGTCCTACGAGCAGTACTTC. It translates to CASSLMGQSYEQYF.

The chain is built from TRBV6-2 or TRBV6-3 and TRBJ2-7; TRBD2 matches 9 bases. The CDR3 is made up of 16 amino acids. Germline V gene lookup returns CDR1 MNHEY and CDR2 SVGEGT. The trim removed 2 bases at V and 5 bases at J, leaving 10 bases unmatched. This CDR3 is CASSYGRGLAADEQYF. The CDR3, as DNA: TGTGCCAGCAGTTACGGACGGGGACTAGCCGCCGACGAGCAGTACTTC.

The chain uses TRBV19 and TRBJ1-5; D is perhaps TRBD1 (6 bases). The CDR3 extends over 12 amino acids. Trimming shortened V by 6 bases and J by 5 bases, and 8 bases separated the two germline ends. Germline CDR1 is LNHDA and CDR2 is SQIVND (reference sequence). The CDR3 here is CASSTGYQPQHF. The CDR3 DNA is TGTGCCAGTAGCACAGGGTATCAGCCCCAGCATTTT.

Comments on this clone: The same CDR3 is also encoded by other DNA sequences in this sample. The V gene is TRBV6-5, the J gene TRBJ1-1, with D unresolved. V lost 6 bases and J lost 5, with 7 bases in between. Germline loops: CDR1 MNHEY, CDR2 SVGAGI. This CDR3 region has 11 residues. CDR3 nucleotides: TGTGCCAGCAGAAGGGAGACTGAAGCTTTCTTT. Translation: CASRRETEAFF.

The V gene is TRBV18, the J gene TRBJ2-7; D is unclear. The CDR3 extends over 13 amino acids. Germline CDR1 reads KGHSH; CDR2 reads LQKENI. V lost 1 base and J 0 bases, leaving 4 bases between the germline ends. In DNA, the CDR3 is TGTGCCAGCTCACCACAGAGCTCCTACGAGCAGTACTTC. Translating gives CASSPQSSYEQYF.

CDR3 DNA sequence: TGTGCCAGCAGCCAGGCGGTGGGGGCGCCCCCAGATACGCAGTATTTT. This translates into CASSQAVGAPPDTQYF. This chain connects TRBV13 to TRBJ2-3, with D perhaps matching TRBD1 (6 bases). Trimming shortened V by 5 bases and J by 4 bases, and 19 bases separated the two germline ends. The CDR3 totals 16 residues. In germline, CDR1 is PRHDT, CDR2 FYEKMQ (reference sequence).

The J gene is TRBJ2-1, the V gene TRBV24-1; D might be TRBD2 (5 bases). The length of the CDR3 is 11 residues. Per germline, CDR1 KGHDR and CDR2 SFDVKD. The V gene lost 7 bases and the J gene lost 9 bases, with 9 bases spanning the gap. CDR3 coding DNA: TGTGCCACCAGGAGGGCAGGTGAGCAGTTCTTC. It codes for CATRRAGEQFF.

The rearrangement joins TRBV13 to TRBJ2-7, with TRBD1 matching 12 bases. V dropped 10 bases and J dropped 6; count of bases not matched to a gene: 13. This CDR3 has 15 amino acids. Germline V CDR1 and CDR2: PRHDT, FYEKMQ (reference sequence). As DNA, the CDR3 is TGTGCCACCTCCGAGGGGGACAGGGGGCCCCGCGAGCAGTACTTC. Translated: CATSEGDRGPREQYF.

The chain is built from TRBV12-3 or TRBV12-4 and TRBJ2-5; D not certain. The CDR3 totals 11 residues. The V end was cut by 6 bases, the J end by 1 base, with 3 bases between. CDR3: CASSIQETQYF. In DNA, the CDR3 is TGTGCCAGCAGCATCCAAGAGACCCAGTACTTC.

The CDR3 reads CASSLSGGGSSYEQYF. The CDR3 bases are TGCGCCAGCAGCTTGTCCGGCGGTGGGAGCTCCTACGAGCAGTACTTC. The chain carries TRBV5-1 and TRBJ2-7; D possibly corresponds to TRBD2 (5 bases). The CDR3 is 16 amino acids. Per germline, CDR1 SGHRS and CDR2 YFSETQ. V lost 1 base and J lost 0, with 14 bases in between. The entire variable domain, with the rest obtained from reference TRBV5-1 and TRBJ2-7, is as follows: KAGVTQTPRYLIKTRGQQVTLSCSPISGHRSVSWYQQTPGQGLQFLFEYFSETQRNKGNFPGRFSGRQFSNSRSEMNVSTLELGDSALYLCASSLSGGGSSYEQYFGPGTRLTVT.

The chain employs TRBV7-3 and TRBJ2-7, with TRBD2 as a possible D gene (6 bases). The germline V and J ends were trimmed by 5 bases and 5 bases, with 13 bases remaining between them. The CDR3 is 13 residues long. Per germline, CDR1 SGHTA and CDR2 FQGTGA. The CDR3 loop reads CASSPQRENEQYF. The CDR3 nucleotides read TGTGCCAGCAGCCCCCAACGGGAGAACGAGCAGTACTTC.

This sequence joins TRBV5-1 and TRBJ2-7; no clear D. V lost 4 bases to trimming and J lost 3 bases, with 14 bases between them. Germline CDR1 SGHRS, CDR2 YFSETQ. The CDR3 is made up of 14 amino acids. CDR3 coding DNA: TGCGCCAGCAGCCGACAAAACACAGTCTACGAGCAGTACTTC. It is translated as CASSRQNTVYEQYF.

This chain uses TRBV2 with TRBJ2-1; D gene ambiguous. This CDR3 has 16 amino acids. CDR1 SNHLY and CDR2 FYNNEI come from the germline V gene. V gave up 3 bases and J gave up 4 bases, with 16 bases separating them. The CDR3 coding sequence is TGTGCCAGCAGTGAGGCAGCGCGAGTTTCATACAATGAGCAGTTCTTC. Encoded protein: CASSEAARVSYNEQFF.

V and J are TRBV27 and TRBJ1-1, with D maybe TRBD1 (5 bases). The germline CDR1 and CDR2 sequences are MNHEY and SMNVEV (reference sequence). The CDR3 has 13 residues. V dropped 5 bases and J dropped 8 bases, with 15 bases sitting between them. The chain's CDR3 is CASSGARLYEAFF. The CDR3 DNA reads TGTGCCAGCAGTGGGGCCAGATTATACGAAGCTTTCTTT.

V usage is TRBV2 and J usage is TRBJ2-7, with 7 bases aligning to TRBD2. CDR1 and CDR2 (germline): SNHLY, FYNNEI. The CDR3 runs 15 residues. V was pared by 2 bases and J by 7 bases, with 11 bases of the junction left unmatched. In nucleotides, the CDR3 is TGTGCCAGCAGTGAAAGCGGGAATTGGGCGGGGGAGCAGTACTTC. Protein sequence: CASSESGNWAGEQYF.

The V and J genes are TRBV6-2 or TRBV6-3 and TRBJ2-7, with 11 nucleotides matching TRBD2. The germline gives CDR1 MNHEY, CDR2 SVGEGT. The length of the CDR3 is 14 residues. V lost 5 bases to trimming and J lost 3 bases; unmatched junction nucleotides: 3. The chain's CDR3 is CASSLTSGIYEQYF. The CDR3 DNA reads TGTGCCAGCAGTCTGACTAGCGGGATCTACGAGCAGTACTTC.

The chain has TRBV24-1 and TRBJ1-4, with unresolved D. Germline CDR1 and CDR2: KGHDR and SFDVKD. V shed 3 bases and J shed 8 bases, with 9 bases lying between them. There are 13 residues in the CDR3. This CDR3 reads CATSDPIGEKLFF. The CDR3 DNA is TGTGCCACCAGTGATCCCATCGGGGAAAAACTGTTTTTT.

The rearrangement links TRBV7-9 to TRBJ1-4, with unresolved D. The V and J ends lost 5 bases and 0 bases respectively, with 13 bases between them. Germline CDR1 SEHNR, CDR2 FQNEAQ (reference sequence). The CDR3 length is 16 residues. Here the CDR3 DNA reads TGTGCCAGCAGCCCCCTCGGCCGGGCAACTAATGAAAAACTGTTTTTT. Encoded protein: CASSPLGRATNEKLFF.

This sequence joins TRBV30 and TRBJ2-2, with 7 bases aligning to TRBD2. The junction had 14 bases not matched to a gene; V was cut back by 4 bases and J by 6 bases. The CDR3 runs 16 residues. The V gene's germline CDR1 is GTSNPN and CDR2 SVGIG (reference sequence). The CDR3 nucleotides read TGTGCCTGGAATGCGCAGATAGGGAGGGTCGCCGGGGAGCTGTTTTTT. It is translated as CAWNAQIGRVAGELFF.